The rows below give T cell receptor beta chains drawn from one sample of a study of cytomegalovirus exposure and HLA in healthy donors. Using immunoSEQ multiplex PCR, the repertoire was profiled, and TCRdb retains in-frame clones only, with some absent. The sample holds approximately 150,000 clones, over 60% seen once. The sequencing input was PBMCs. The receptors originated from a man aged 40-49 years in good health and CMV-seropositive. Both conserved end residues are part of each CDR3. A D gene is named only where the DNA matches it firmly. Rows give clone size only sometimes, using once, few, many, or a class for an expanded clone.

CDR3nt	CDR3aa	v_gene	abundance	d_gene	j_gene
TGTGCCACTAGGACAGATAAGCTCTATGGCTACACCTTC	CATRTDKLYGYTF	TRBV2	NA	NA	TRBJ1-2
TGTGCCAGCAGTAGGACTAGCGGATTCACAGATACGCAGTATTTT	CASSRTSGFTDTQYF	TRBV2	few	TRBD2	TRBJ2-3
TGTGCCAGCAGTTGGGGGACAGGGTTCGGAGCTTTCTTT	CASSWGTGFGAFF	TRBV6-1	NA	TRBD1	TRBJ1-1
TGTGCCAGCAGCCTCCGGGACTCTTACACCGGGGAGCTGTTTTTT	CASSLRDSYTGELFF	TRBV7-8	NA	NA	TRBJ2-2
TGTGCCAGCAGCTTGATCGAAGGGGGAAACAGTCAGTACTTC	CASSLIEGGNSQYF	TRBV5-6	once	NA	TRBJ2-4
TGTGCCACGAGGGAGGGTAGCGGGGGCTCCAATGAGCAGTTCTTC	CATREGSGGSNEQFF	TRBV10-3	NA	TRBD2	TRBJ2-1
TGCGCCAGCAGCCAAGAGAGGCAGGGGAATCAGCCCCAGCATTTT	CASSQERQGNQPQHF	TRBV4-1	NA	NA	TRBJ1-5
TGTGCCATCAGCGCGCAGGGGGTCATGGATGGCTACACCTTC	CAISAQGVMDGYTF	TRBV10-3	few	TRBD1	TRBJ1-2
TGTGCCAGCAGCTTAATATCCGGGGTCTCCTACGAGCAGTACTTC	CASSLISGVSYEQYF	TRBV7-2	NA	NA	TRBJ2-7
TGTGCCAGCACAGATTCCGATTCACCCCTCCACTTT	CASTDSDSPLHF	TRBV27	NA	NA	TRBJ1-6
TGTGCCAGCAGTTATACCGGACAGGCGGGAGAAAAACTGTTTTTT	CASSYTGQAGEKLFF	TRBV6-5	NA	TRBD1	TRBJ1-4
TGCGCCAGCAGCCCGGGGGACAGGGGCACCGGGGAGCTGTTTTTT	CASSPGDRGTGELFF	TRBV5-1	once	TRBD1	TRBJ2-2
TGTGCCAGCAGTTTAGGTACACCCGGGGGCTCCTACGAGCAGTACTTC	CASSLGTPGGSYEQYF	TRBV27	NA	NA	TRBJ2-7
TGTGCCAGCAGCTTAGAGGCGAGGGCTATTAGCTATGGCTACACCTTC	CASSLEARAISYGYTF	TRBV7-8	NA	NA	TRBJ1-2
TGCGCCAGCAGCTCCGGGACTAGCGCATTAGCCAAAAACATTCAGTACTTC	CASSSGTSALAKNIQYF	TRBV5-1	NA	TRBD2	TRBJ2-4
TGTGCCACCAGCAGGGGACAGCTCAATCAGCCCCAGCATTTT	CATSRGQLNQPQHF	TRBV15	NA	TRBD1	TRBJ1-5
TGTGCCTGGACGGGGAGGGGCTCTAATGAAAAACTGTTTTTT	CAWTGRGSNEKLFF	TRBV30	NA	NA	TRBJ1-4
TGTGCCAGCAGCCCCGACAGGGTCGCAGATACGCAGTATTTT	CASSPDRVADTQYF	TRBV7-9	NA	TRBD1	TRBJ2-3
TGTGCCAGCAGGGGCCATAGCGGGGCCGGGGGTGAGCAGTTCTTC	CASRGHSGAGGEQFF	TRBV2	NA	TRBD2	TRBJ2-1
TGTGCCAGCAGACAGGGTGAGACCGGGGAGCTGTTTTTT	CASRQGETGELFF	TRBV2	NA	NA	TRBJ2-2
TGTGCCATCAGAAACCGGGACACCTATGGCTACACCTTC	CAIRNRDTYGYTF	TRBV10-3	NA	NA	TRBJ1-2
TGCGCCAGCAGGGTTAGTGGGGGGAAAAGCCAGCCCCAGCATTTT	CASRVSGGKSQPQHF	TRBV10-2	NA	NA	TRBJ1-5
TGCAGTGCAACCAGGGCCTACGAGCAGTACTTC	CSATRAYEQYF	TRBV20-1	few	NA	TRBJ2-7
TGTGCCAGCAGCTTTCGGGACAGGAACACTGAAGCTTTCTTT	CASSFRDRNTEAFF	TRBV11-3	once	TRBD1	TRBJ1-1
TGTGCCAGCAGCCCAGGACTAGCGGGAGCGAGGGATGAGCAGTTCTTC	CASSPGLAGARDEQFF	TRBV7-9	NA	TRBD2	TRBJ2-1
TGTGCCAGCACCTCGGGGGGGTTGAACACTGAAGCTTTCTTT	CASTSGGLNTEAFF	TRBV28	NA	NA	TRBJ1-1
TGTGCCAGCAGCTTGGGACTAGCGGTACGCACAGATACGCAGTATTTT	CASSLGLAVRTDTQYF	TRBV5-5	NA	TRBD2	TRBJ2-3
TGTGCCAGCAGCCCCCGGCGGGAGACGCCCGGGGAGCTGTTTTTT	CASSPRRETPGELFF	TRBV9	NA	TRBD2	TRBJ2-2
TGTGCCAGCAGCGGGAGGGGTGGTGAGACCCAGTACTTC	CASSGRGGETQYF	TRBV9	NA	NA	TRBJ2-5
TGTGCCAGCAGTCAGACTTTCCACGAGCAGTACTTC	CASSQTFHEQYF	TRBV28	few	NA	TRBJ2-7
TGCGCCAGCAGCTTGGAGTCTAGCAGGGAGACCCAGTACTTC	CASSLESSRETQYF	TRBV5-1	NA	NA	TRBJ2-5
TGTGCCAGCAGCGCGGGACTAGCGGGACATGAGCAGTTCTTC	CASSAGLAGHEQFF	TRBV9	NA	TRBD2	TRBJ2-1
TGTGCCAGCAGTTACGGGACAGGATCCTACAATGAGCAGTTCTTC	CASSYGTGSYNEQFF	TRBV6-5	NA	TRBD1	TRBJ2-1
TGCGCCAGCAGCACCGGGACAGGGTGGCAGCCCCAGCATTTT	CASSTGTGWQPQHF	TRBV5-1	NA	TRBD1	TRBJ1-5
TGTGCCAGCAGCTTTTACAGAGACTCTGGGGCCAACGGCCTGACTTTC	CASSFYRDSGANGLTF	TRBV11-2	NA	NA	TRBJ2-6
TGCGCCAGCAGCTCGGGGGGTACCGATACGCAGTATTTT	CASSSGGTDTQYF	TRBV5-1	few	TRBD2	TRBJ2-3
TGTGCCAGTAGTCCTGCTACAGGGGTGGACAATCAGCCCCAGCATTTT	CASSPATGVDNQPQHF	TRBV19	NA	TRBD1	TRBJ1-5
TGTGCTAGTGGTACGACAGGGTTCGAGGAGACCCAGTACTTC	CASGTTGFEETQYF	TRBV12-5	NA	TRBD1	TRBJ2-5
TGTGCCTGGACTTGGGGACAGGGGGGTGCTAACTATGGCTACACCTTC	CAWTWGQGGANYGYTF	TRBV30	NA	TRBD1	TRBJ1-2
TGTGCCAGCAGACCCACAGGGGGCAACTACGAGCAGTACTTC	CASRPTGGNYEQYF	TRBV28	NA	TRBD1	TRBJ2-7
TGTGCCAGCAGTTACTCACAGGGGGTTCGGGGCTACACCTTC	CASSYSQGVRGYTF	TRBV6-5	NA	TRBD1	TRBJ1-2
TGTGCCAGCAGCCTCACTAGCGGGAGGGCCTACAATGAGCAGTTCTTC	CASSLTSGRAYNEQFF	TRBV7-6	NA	TRBD2	TRBJ2-1